At least ten counts were recorded for the clone carrying this T cell receptor beta chain. Its antigen is unidentified. This sample is drawn from a study of CD8 T cells in ankylosing spondylitis. Study-level findings and limits: Disease-linked clones proved CD8+ and comparatively uncommon in peripheral blood. Eight highly homologous variants formed a TCR beta motif that appeared characteristic of ankylosing spondylitis blood. There was reportedly significant enrichment of clones that were disease-linked in matched ankylosing spondylitis synovial fluid.

TCRdb independently ran MiXCR on the 5' RACE reads; one entry per CDR3 protein. The profile shows some 130,000 distinct CDR3 sequences, approximately 7.3% of them singletons. CDR3 length: 12 residues. V gave up 3 bases and J gave up 12 bases, with 14 bases separating them. The chain links TRBV12-3 or TRBV12-4 to TRBJ1-2, with D possibly matching TRBD1 (6 bases). The source of this sequence is a female donor with ankylosing spondylitis or in good health (not recorded which). Sequencing was performed on blood, either unsorted or a sorted T cell fraction (not recorded which). For the CDR3, the DNA is TGTGCCAGCAGTTTGACTACAGGGAGGGACACCTTC. Translating it yields CASSLTTGRDTF.